This T cell receptor (beta chain) was sequenced during a study of T cells in tuberculosis. Looking at the study overall: IGRA-negative adolescents, IGRA-positive adolescents with latent tuberculosis and adults with active tuberculosis formed this South African cohort. General observations from the study: Active tuberculosis patients had shorter CDR3-alpha; the beta difference was nonsignificant. Selection depended on which cryopreserved specimens were available.

Profiling relied on immunoSEQ multiplex PCR, and the TCRdb table lists in-frame clones only, not all of them. The repertoire has more than 35,000 clones, more than 90% of them found once; the top ten carry 6.5% to 9.5%. Concerning this clone: What it binds is unknown.

The CDR3 runs to 15 residues. Tuberculin skin test and IGRA determined adolescents' latent tuberculosis status at entry. The source is a donor between 10 and 35 years old with latent tuberculosis or without tuberculosis infection. Material: PBMCs. The chain carries TRBV21-1 and TRBJ2-7; the table assigns TRBD1, which was not confirmed against the DNA. TRBV21-1 is labeled a pseudogene. The CDR3 nucleotides are TGTGCCGCTAATCTCGGGAACAGGGCCTCCTACGAGCAGTACTTC. It codes for CAANLGNRASYEQYF.